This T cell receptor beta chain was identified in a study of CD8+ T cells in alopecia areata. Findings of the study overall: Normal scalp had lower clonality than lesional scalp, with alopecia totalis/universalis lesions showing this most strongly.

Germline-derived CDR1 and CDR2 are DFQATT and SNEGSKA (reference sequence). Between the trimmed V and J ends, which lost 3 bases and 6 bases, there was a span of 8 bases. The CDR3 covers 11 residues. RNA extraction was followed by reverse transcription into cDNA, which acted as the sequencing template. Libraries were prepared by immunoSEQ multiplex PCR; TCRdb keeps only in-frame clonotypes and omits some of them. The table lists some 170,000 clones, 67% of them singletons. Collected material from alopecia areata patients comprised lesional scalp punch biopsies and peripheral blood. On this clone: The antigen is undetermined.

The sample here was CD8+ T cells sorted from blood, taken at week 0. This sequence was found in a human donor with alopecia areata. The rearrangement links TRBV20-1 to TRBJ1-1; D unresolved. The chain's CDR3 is CSASHSPEAFF. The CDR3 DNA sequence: TGCAGTGCTAGCCACAGCCCTGAAGCTTTCTTT.